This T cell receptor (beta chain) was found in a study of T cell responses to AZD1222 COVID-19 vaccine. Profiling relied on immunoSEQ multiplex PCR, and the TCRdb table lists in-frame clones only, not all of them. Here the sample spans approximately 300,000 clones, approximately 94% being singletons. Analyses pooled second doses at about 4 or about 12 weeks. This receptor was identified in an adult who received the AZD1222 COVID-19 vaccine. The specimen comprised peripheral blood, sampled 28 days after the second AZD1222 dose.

Here the CDR3 reads CSVEDPLAYEQYF. The DNA of the CDR3 is TGCAGCGTTGAAGATCCACTAGCCTACGAGCAGTACTTC. The rearrangement links TRBV29-1 to TRBJ2-7; D perhaps matches TRBD2 (5 bases). Trimming pared 0 bases from V and 2 bases from J, leaving 8 bases between. The CDR3 is 13 residues long. CDR1 and CDR2 from the germline V gene are SQVTM and ANQGSEA.